This T cell receptor beta chain was identified during a study of T cell responses to AZD1222 COVID-19 vaccine. To note about this clone: The antigen is undetermined.

The study, taken as a whole, reports: When two AZD1222 doses had been given, Spike-specific TCR breadth and depth rose. There were vaccine-associated CD4 TCRs across spike, dominant at 160-218 and 743-854. Clonal diversity was possibly underestimated; the donors were predominantly white British and more often female.

Profiling relied on immunoSEQ multiplex PCR, and the TCRdb table lists in-frame clones only, not all of them. The repertoire has about 77,000 clones, roughly nine tenths of them found once; the top ten carry under 5%. The origin of this receptor is an adult who received the AZD1222 COVID-19 vaccine. The sample consisted of peripheral blood, taken 28 days after the second AZD1222 dose.

CDR3 sequence: CASSQVTGSSYNEQFF. DNA of the CDR3: TGTGCCAGCAGCCAAGTGACGGGTAGCTCCTACAATGAGCAGTTCTTC. The V call is TRBV3-1 (or the pseudogene TRBV3-2), the J call TRBJ2-1; D is undetermined. Trimming stripped 1 base from V and 0 bases from J, with 10 bases between. Per germline, CDR1 LGHDT and CDR2 YNNKEL (reference sequence). The CDR3 totals 16 residues.